Each of the 29 T cell receptor beta chains below was sequenced from the same sample in a study of T-cell reconstitution after alpha-beta-depleted transplantation in children. Preparing the TCRbeta library involved the use of unique molecular identifiers. TCRdb recomputed calls from the PCR reads with MiXCR, one row per CDR3 protein. The sample has about 590,000 distinct CDR3 sequences, 10% to 15% seen once; the top ten hold over 2%. The sequencing here drew on PBMCs, mostly from graft donor cells, taken 360 days after TCRalphabeta/CD19-depleted stem cell transplant. The receptors shown here come from a male patient under 18 who had a stem cell transplant for acute myeloid leukemia, so the T cells may come from the graft donor.

This clonotype was detected many times. The chain couples TRBV20-1 to TRBJ2-7; no clear D. The CDR3 has 14 amino acids. The V and J ends lost 6 bases and 0 bases respectively, with 15 bases between them. Germline CDR1 DFQATT, CDR2 SNEGSKA (reference sequence). CDR3 coding DNA: TGCAGTGCCGTACCTCGGGCTGGCTCCTACGAGCAGTACTTC. This gives the protein CSAVPRAGSYEQYF.

This clonotype was seen at least ten times. V is TRBV10-3 and J is TRBJ2-3, with TRBD2 identical over 12 bases. From germline, CDR1 is ENHRY and CDR2 SYGVKD. Trimming at V came to 3 bases and at J to 6 bases, leaving 7 bases not matched to a gene. The CDR3 covers 16 residues. The CDR3 region has the DNA TGTGCCATCAGTGACAGGACTAGCGGGGTATGGGATACGCAGTATTTT. Protein sequence: CAISDRTSGVWDTQYF.

This clonotype has only a few counts. This rearrangement joins TRBV6-2 or TRBV6-3 to TRBJ2-1, with D hard to call. The ends were cut back, 0 bases at V and 0 bases at J, with 12 bases in the middle. The germline V gene has CDR1 MNHEY and CDR2 SVGEGT. The CDR3 has 17 residues. The CDR3 sequence: CASSYSKDSYSYNEQFF. The DNA of the CDR3 is TGTGCCAGCAGTTACTCCAAAGACTCCTACTCCTACAATGAGCAGTTCTTC.

This clonotype was recorded many times. This chain links TRBV7-9 with TRBJ2-3; TRBD2 agrees at 10 bases. J was trimmed by 2 bases and V by 7 bases; bases with no gene match: 6. The CDR3 runs 15 residues. Germline CDR1 and CDR2: SEHNR and FQNEAQ (reference sequence). The CDR3 sequence: CASKPTSGDTDTQYF. In nucleotides, the CDR3 is TGTGCCAGCAAGCCCACTAGCGGGGACACAGATACGCAGTATTTT.

This rearrangement joins TRBV7-8 to TRBJ2-1; D is uncertain. The CDR3 runs to 15 residues. CDR1 and CDR2 from the germline V gene are SGHVS and FQNEAQ. V gave up 3 bases and J gave up 6 bases, with 15 bases separating them. This chain's CDR3 is CASSFPGRTPNEQFF. Here the CDR3 DNA reads TGTGCCAGCAGCTTCCCCGGCAGGACGCCCAATGAGCAGTTCTTC.

The genes are TRBV27 and TRBJ2-5; 16 nucleotides agree with TRBD2. The CDR3 runs 18 residues. CDR1 and CDR2 from the germline V gene are MNHEY and SMNVEV (reference sequence). V was pared by 4 bases and J by 5 bases, with 10 bases of the junction left unmatched. Here the CDR3 reads CASSSPGLAGGVVETQYF. The CDR3 DNA reads TGTGCCAGCAGTTCCCCGGGACTAGCGGGAGGGGTAGTCGAGACCCAGTACTTC.

The chain joins TRBV4-1 to TRBJ2-1; TRBD2 agrees at 7 bases. CDR3 size: 19 residues. V was pared by 0 bases and J by 7 bases, with 18 bases of the junction left unmatched. Germline values: CDR1 MGHRA, CDR2 YSYEKL. The CDR3 region has the DNA TGCGCCAGCAGCCAAGAAGCTGGGTTGGGGGAGGGCCGGAGGAATGAGCAGTTCTTC. Amino acid sequence: CASSQEAGLGEGRRNEQFF.

The chain joins TRBV7-8 to TRBJ2-1; 10 nucleotides agree with TRBD2. CDR3 length: 18 residues. After removal of 5 bases from V and 6 bases from J, the junction contained 16 bases not matched to a gene. Per germline, CDR1 SGHVS and CDR2 FQNEAQ. In DNA, the CDR3 is TGTGCCAGCAGCCGGCTTCGGTTTCCAGCGGGAGGGCCCAATGAGCAGTTCTTC. This translates into CASSRLRFPAGGPNEQFF.

A single count supports this clonotype. This chain links TRBV6-1 with TRBJ2-7, with 8 positions matching TRBD1. CDR1 is MNHNS and CDR2 is SASEGT in the germline V gene. There are 16 residues in the CDR3. The V and J ends lost 5 bases and 2 bases, in that order; junction bases with no gene match: 11. The CDR3 nucleotides read TGTGCCAGCAGTCATGGGGCGGGGACAGGCCCCTACGAGCAGTACTTC. It encodes CASSHGAGTGPYEQYF.

This clonotype was counted a few times. The chain joins TRBV20-1 to TRBJ1-5; D gene uncertain. This CDR3 contains 17 residues. The V end was cut by 0 bases, the J end by 4 bases, with 19 bases between. Germline V gene lookup returns CDR1 DFQATT and CDR2 SNEGSKA (reference sequence). The chain's CDR3 is CSARDKPGRALNQPQHF. The CDR3 region has the DNA TGCAGTGCTAGAGATAAACCCGGACGGGCGTTAAATCAGCCCCAGCATTTT.

In DNA form, the CDR3 reads TGCGCCAGCAGCCAAGATCATGGACAGCCCCAGCATTTT. Its translation is CASSQDHGQPQHF. This sequence joins TRBV4-3 and TRBJ1-5; the D is unclear. V lost 0 bases to trimming and J lost 7 bases, with 7 bases between them. The CDR3 sequence is 13 residues long. Looked up from germline, CDR1 is LGHNA and CDR2 is YSLEER.

This clonotype showed up just a few times. The CDR3 sequence is CASSLGGVGPETQYF. The CDR3 nucleotides are TGTGCCAGCAGCCTGGGGGGCGTTGGTCCAGAGACCCAGTACTTC. The J gene is TRBJ2-5, the V gene TRBV28; the D call may be TRBD1 or TRBD2 (6 bases each). CDR1 and CDR2 from the germline V gene are MDHEN and SYDVKM. Trimming removed 6 bases at V and 4 bases at J, with 18 bases between. The CDR3 extends over 15 amino acids.

This clonotype was counted between two and nine times. A read error is possible here, since a much larger clone lies one base away. The V call is TRBV6-5, the J call TRBJ2-3; 7 positions match TRBD1. The germline V gene has CDR1 MNHEY and CDR2 SVGAGI. The CDR3 runs to 12 residues. V shed 6 bases and J 3 bases; nucleotides not matched to a gene: 0. CDR3 nucleotides: TGTGCCAGCAGACAGGGGACAGATACGCAGTATTTT. Translation gives CASRQGTDTQYF.

This clonotype was seen a few times. The genes are TRBV3-1 and TRBJ1-1; D unresolved. The CDR3 runs to 13 residues. V dropped 0 bases and J dropped 9 bases, with 11 bases sitting between them. Germline V gene sequence: CDR1 LGHDT, CDR2 YNNKEL (reference sequence). DNA for the CDR3: TGTGCCAGCAGCCAAGATCTTTGGGATCAAGCTTTCTTT. This sequence encodes CASSQDLWDQAFF. Together with reference TRBV3-1 and TRBJ1-1, the CDR3 gives the full variable domain: DTAVSQTPKYLVTQMGNDKSIKCEQNLGHDTMYWYKQDSKKFLKIMFSYNNKELIINETVPNRFSPKSPDKAHLNLHINSLELGDSAVYFCASSQDLWDQAFFGQGTRLTVV.

The chain recombines TRBV28 with TRBJ1-5; 11 bases are a match to TRBD1. The CDR3 spans 22 residues. Germline CDR1 and CDR2: MDHEN and SYDVKM. After removal of 2 bases from V and 0 bases from J, the junction contained 18 bases not matched to a gene. CDR3: CASSLVQRLGQGGSYSNQPQHF. CDR3 DNA sequence: TGTGCCAGCAGTTTAGTTCAAAGGTTGGGACAGGGGGGATCCTATAGCAATCAGCCCCAGCATTTT.

The chain combines TRBV29-1 with TRBJ2-5, with D unclear. Trimming pared 3 bases from V and 3 bases from J, leaving 5 bases between. This CDR3 is built from 11 residues. CDR1 and CDR2 (germline): SQVTM, ANQGSEA. CDR3 sequence (DNA): TGCAGCGTTGACTCGAAAGAGACCCAGTACTTC. Amino acid sequence: CSVDSKETQYF.

The gene calls are TRBV24-1 and TRBJ2-5; D remains ambiguous. In germline, CDR1 is KGHDR, CDR2 SFDVKD. Trimming pared 10 bases from V and 5 bases from J, leaving 10 bases between. The CDR3 has 11 amino acids. This CDR3 reads CATEIGETQYF. The CDR3 region has the DNA TGTGCCACTGAGATAGGTGAGACCCAGTACTTC.

The sample holds a few counts of this clonotype. This sequence joins TRBV19 and TRBJ2-1; TRBD2 agrees at 7 bases. The length of the CDR3 is 16 residues. The junction had 12 bases not matched to a gene; V was cut back by 4 bases and J by 6 bases. Germline V lookup: CDR1 LNHDA, CDR2 SQIVND (reference sequence). For the CDR3, the DNA is TGTGCCAGTAGTAGCGGTAGCGGGTATCCCCCCAATGAGCAGTTCTTC. It is translated as CASSSGSGYPPNEQFF.

This clonotype was seen a few times. The genes are TRBV12-3 or TRBV12-4 and TRBJ2-7, with D possibly TRBD2 on 6 matching bases. V gave up 7 bases and J gave up 4 bases, with 17 bases separating them. The CDR3 extends over 14 amino acids. The CDR3 sequence: CASTWGGIRYEQYF. The DNA for the CDR3 is TGTGCCAGCACCTGGGGAGGTATTCGTTACGAGCAGTACTTC.

The CDR3 sequence: CASTGPHRGQETQYF. The DNA for the CDR3 is TGTGCCAGCACGGGGCCCCACCGGGGCCAAGAGACCCAGTACTTC. The chain combines TRBV6-1 with TRBJ2-5; either TRBD1 or TRBD2 may fit D (5 bases each). The CDR3 consists of 15 residues. Trimming took off 7 bases at V and 1 base at J, with 16 bases between the two ends. CDR1 is MNHNS, CDR2 SASEGT, per germline.

This clonotype came up many times. As DNA, the CDR3 is TGTGCCAGCAGTTTGACTAGCGGGAAGTCCGATGAGCAGTTCTTC. This gives the protein CASSLTSGKSDEQFF. The rearrangement uses TRBV6-5 and TRBJ2-1, with 11 bases that match TRBD2. The ends lost 4 bases at V and 8 bases at J; junction bases unmatched: 7. This CDR3 is built from 15 residues. Germline lookup yields CDR1 MNHEY and CDR2 SVGAGI.

The rearrangement joins TRBV4-3 to TRBJ2-7, with D possibly matching TRBD2 (6 bases). This CDR3 is built from 15 residues. The germline CDR1 and CDR2 sequences are LGHNA and YSLEER. Trimming shortened V by 3 bases and J by 1 base, and 13 bases separated the two germline ends. The CDR3 DNA reads as TGCGCCAGCAGCCATAGGTGGCGGGGTTCCTACGAGCAGTACTTC. This gives the protein CASSHRWRGSYEQYF.

This clonotype was recorded a few times. The CDR3 DNA follows: TGTGCCAGCAGCTTAACGTTCCGACAGGGGGCGCCGAATGAGCAGTTCTTC. Its protein product is CASSLTFRQGAPNEQFF. The V and J genes are TRBV7-3 and TRBJ2-1; 10 nucleotides agree with TRBD1. The ends lost 0 bases at V and 7 bases at J; junction bases unmatched: 9. CDR3 size: 17 residues. Germline CDR1 and CDR2: SGHTA and FQGTGA.

The chain couples TRBV20-1 to TRBJ2-3; D is unclear. Germline CDR1 and CDR2: DFQATT and SNEGSKA (reference sequence). V dropped 6 bases and J dropped 0 bases, with 10 bases sitting between them. This CDR3 has 13 residues. In DNA form, the CDR3 reads TGCAGTGCCCTTACCCTTAGCACAGATACGCAGTATTTT. Protein product: CSALTLSTDTQYF.

To note about this clonotype: A clone one base away is much larger, so this may be a read error. The chain carries TRBV9 and TRBJ2-7; 12 nucleotides match TRBD2. CDR1 and CDR2 (germline): SGDLS, YYNGEE. This CDR3 is built from 15 residues. The CDR3 is CTSSPSGRAYDEQYF. DNA of the CDR3: TGTACCAGCAGCCCTAGCGGGAGGGCCTATGATGAGCAGTACTTC.

The V call is TRBV20-1, the J call TRBJ2-3; possible D gene TRBD2, 6 bases. V lost 3 bases to trimming and J lost 0 bases, with 7 bases between them. The CDR3 runs to 13 residues. Germline V gene sequence: CDR1 DFQATT, CDR2 SNEGSKA (reference sequence). CDR3 DNA sequence: TGCAGTGCTAGCCTAGCGAGCACAGATACGCAGTATTTT. This sequence encodes CSASLASTDTQYF.

V gene TRBV15 combines with J gene TRBJ2-4, with TRBD2 matching over 7 bases. The V and J ends lost 2 bases and 7 bases, in that order; junction bases with no gene match: 14. This CDR3 is 17 amino acids long. The germline gives CDR1 LNHNV, CDR2 YYDKDF (reference sequence). In nucleotides, the CDR3 is TGTGCCACCAGCAGACTCCCAGCGACGGGAGGTCTTAACATTCAGTACTTC. Translation gives CATSRLPATGGLNIQYF.

The genes are TRBV12-3 or TRBV12-4 and TRBJ2-7; TRBD2 aligns across 11 bases. This CDR3 contains 16 residues. The CDR3 DNA reads as TGTGCGACATCCCCCCCGGGACTAGCGGAAGCCTACGAGCAGTACTTC. Protein product: CATSPPGLAEAYEQYF.

This clonotype was counted between two and nine times. The DNA of the CDR3 is TGCAGCGTTGGGGACCCCCGAGGTGAGCAGTACTTC. This codes for CSVGDPRGEQYF. The chain has TRBV29-1 and TRBJ2-7; D may correspond to TRBD1 or TRBD2 (5 bases each). V was shortened by 4 bases and J by 7 bases, with 14 bases between the two germline ends. Germline V lookup: CDR1 SQVTM, CDR2 ANQGSEA. The CDR3 runs 12 residues.